A selection of T cell receptor beta chains follows, all from one sample in a study of T cells after yellow fever vaccination. One entry per CDR3 protein, called by TCRdb with MiXCR from the 5' RACE reads. This table holds 200,000 to 300,000 distinct CDR3 sequences, 6% to 8% found once. The sample here was CD4+ T cells sorted from PBMCs, taken on the day of the yellow fever booster vaccination. The receptor set was obtained from a man aged 25 to 40 who received the YFV17D yellow fever vaccine. Both conserved end residues are part of each CDR3. D genes are given only for firm matches. Clone sizes are given selectively: once, few, many, or a class where the clone is expanded.

v_gene	j_gene	d_gene	abundance	CDR3nt	CDR3aa
TRBV7-2	TRBJ2-5	TRBD1	few	TGTGCCAGCAGCTCGGGACAGAGGGCGGAGACCCAGTACTTC	CASSSGQRAETQYF
TRBV7-2	TRBJ2-5	TRBD1	few	TGTGCCAGCAGCCGGGACAGGGGGCGGAAGGAGACCCAGTACTTC	CASSRDRGRKETQYF
TRBV3-1	TRBJ2-6	TRBD1	-	TGTGCCAGCAGCGACAGGGGGCGATCGACTGGGGCCAACGTCCTGACTTTC	CASSDRGRSTGANVLTF
TRBV2	TRBJ1-1	-	few	TGTGCCAGCAGTGCGGAGGGTAGGAACACTGAAGCTTTCTTT	CASSAEGRNTEAFF
TRBV9	TRBJ2-1	TRBD2	-	TGTGCCAGCAGCACCCGGTCCTGGACTAGCGGGAGAGCACTTCCCTACAATGAGCAGTTCTTC	CASSTRSWTSGRALPYNEQFF
TRBV2	TRBJ2-7	-	-	TGTGCCAGCAGTCCATTCAACGAGCAGTACTTC	CASSPFNEQYF
TRBV4-2	TRBJ2-5	TRBD1	few	TGTGCCAGCAGCCATGACAGGGGGCTCCAAGAGACCCAGTACTTC	CASSHDRGLQETQYF
TRBV7-9	TRBJ2-1	TRBD1	many	TGTGCCAGCAGCCCAGACAGGGGGGTCAATGAGCAGTTCTTC	CASSPDRGVNEQFF
TRBV5-6	TRBJ1-1	-	many	TGTGCCAGCAGCTTGGAGTGGACTGGGAACACTGAAGCTTTCTTT	CASSLEWTGNTEAFF
TRBV7-6	TRBJ1-5	-	many	TGTGCCAGCAGCTTATCCCAGGGCGTCAATCAGCCCCAGCATTTT	CASSLSQGVNQPQHF
TRBV10-3	TRBJ1-1	TRBD1	few	TGTGCCATCAGTGGCGGGGGGACGGGGACAGGGGGCTTTGAAGCTTTCTTT	CAISGGGTGTGGFEAFF
TRBV7-9	TRBJ2-3	-	many	TGTGCCAGCAGCTTCCGCCCGGCCCTGCGAGGAGATACGCAGTATTTT	CASSFRPALRGDTQYF
TRBV29-1	TRBJ2-2	-	-	TGCAGCGCCGGGAAGCCCCCCGGGGGGCTGTTTTTT	CSAGKPPGGLFF
TRBV7-9	TRBJ1-1	-	-	TGTGCCAGCAGCTCTCGGACCGAGGGGCCAGGCACTGAAGCTTTCTTT	CASSSRTEGPGTEAFF
TRBV19	TRBJ1-1	-	few	TGTGCCAGTAGTACACAGGGATCCACTGAAGCTTTCTTT	CASSTQGSTEAFF
TRBV7-8	TRBJ2-7	TRBD1	few	TGTGCCAGCAGCTTACCCGGACAGGGGAGCTCCTACGAGCAGTACTTC	CASSLPGQGSSYEQYF
TRBV7-2	TRBJ2-1	TRBD2	-	TGTGCCAGCAGCCGGGACTACAACAATGAGCAGTTCTTC	CASSRDYNNEQFF
TRBV5-1	TRBJ2-5	TRBD1	many	TGCGCCAGCAGCAACACCCTCGGGACAGGCCAAGAGACCCAGTACTTC	CASSNTLGTGQETQYF
TRBV10-3	TRBJ2-1	-	many	TGTGCCATCAGTGAGTCTGACAGGGGGCGGCTAGCGGGAAACAATGAGCAGTTCTTC	CAISESDRGRLAGNNEQFF
TRBV7-2	TRBJ1-3	-	few	TGTGCCAGCAGCTTAAGGGGGTTTGGAAACACCATATATTTT	CASSLRGFGNTIYF
TRBV5-1	TRBJ2-7	TRBD2	-	TGCGCCAGCAGCTTGGTTCTAGCGGCGTCCTACGAGCAGTACTTC	CASSLVLAASYEQYF
TRBV7-2	TRBJ2-5	-	-	TGTGCCAGCAGCCCACAAGGGGGTTTTTATGAGACCCAGTACTTC	CASSPQGGFYETQYF
TRBV7-8	TRBJ2-1	-	-	TGTGCCAGCAGCTTAAGCGACAGGCCCCCCTACAATGAGCAGTTCTTC	CASSLSDRPPYNEQFF
TRBV3-1	TRBJ2-1	-	few	TGTGCCAGCAGCCCGGGACTCTTTTACAATGAGCAGTTCTTC	CASSPGLFYNEQFF
TRBV19	TRBJ2-7	TRBD2	-	TGTGCCAGTAGGACGAGGACTAGCGGGAGGTACGAGCAGTACTTC	CASRTRTSGRYEQYF
TRBV20-1	TRBJ2-4	-	many	TGCAGTGCCACGGGAGTGCTAGCCAAAAACATTCAGTACTTC	CSATGVLAKNIQYF
TRBV9	TRBJ2-3	-	-	TGTGCCAGCAGCGTAGAGGGCACAGATACGCAGTATTTT	CASSVEGTDTQYF
TRBV9	TRBJ1-1	-	few	TGTGCCAGCAGCCCCCAGGCTGAAGCTTTCTTT	CASSPQAEAFF
TRBV6-5	TRBJ2-1	-	many	TGTGCCAAGGAGGGAGACTACAATGAGCAGTTCTTC	CAKEGDYNEQFF